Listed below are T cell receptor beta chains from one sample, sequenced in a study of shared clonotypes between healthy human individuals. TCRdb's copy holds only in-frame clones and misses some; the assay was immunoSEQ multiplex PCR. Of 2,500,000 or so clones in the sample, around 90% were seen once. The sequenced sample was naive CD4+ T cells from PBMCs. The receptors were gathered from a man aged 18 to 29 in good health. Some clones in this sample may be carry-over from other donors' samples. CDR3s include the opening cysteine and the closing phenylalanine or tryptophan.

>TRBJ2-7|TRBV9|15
CASSAGPGAVNEQYF
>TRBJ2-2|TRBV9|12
CASSLPYGELFF
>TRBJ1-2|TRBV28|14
CASSLSGFNYGYTF
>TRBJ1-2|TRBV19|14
CASGPGTANYGYTF
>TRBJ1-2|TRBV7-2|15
CASSLQGAADYGYTF
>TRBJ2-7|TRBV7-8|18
CASSLARGLAGDLYEQYF
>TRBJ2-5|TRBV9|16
CASSGSGTSVQETQYF
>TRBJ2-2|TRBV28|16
CASSAPRGPNTGELFF
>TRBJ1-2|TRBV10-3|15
CAISESYGRIYGYTF
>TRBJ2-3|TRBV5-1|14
CASSLAASTDTQYF
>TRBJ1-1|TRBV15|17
CATSRDSSTGLNTEAFF
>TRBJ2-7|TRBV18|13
CASSPGNTYEQYF
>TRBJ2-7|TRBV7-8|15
CASLSYGTGRYEQYF
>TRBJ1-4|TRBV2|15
CASSYQGQSNEKLFF
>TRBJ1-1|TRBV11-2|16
CASSPRATPMNTEAFF
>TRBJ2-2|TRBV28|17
CASSPHSGRANTGELFF
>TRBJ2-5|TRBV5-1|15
CASSPRTSGQETQYF
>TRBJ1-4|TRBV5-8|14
CASSLEQGVEKLFF
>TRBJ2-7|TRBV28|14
CASSSTGGPGEQYF
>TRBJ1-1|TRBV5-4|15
CASSPGHQLNTEAFF
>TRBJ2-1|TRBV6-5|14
CASSYWAVDAEQFF
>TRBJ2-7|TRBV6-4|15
CASSESPGPKYEQYF
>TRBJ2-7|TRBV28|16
CASTPPGHRLGYEQYF
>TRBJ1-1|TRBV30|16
CASAGTGWQMNTEAFF
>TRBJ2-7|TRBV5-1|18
CASSRSGPRGGGLYEQYF
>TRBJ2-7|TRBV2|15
CASSQGGISSYEQYF
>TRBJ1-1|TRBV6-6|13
CASRLLQGSEAFF
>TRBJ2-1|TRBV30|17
CAWTLAGTSRSYNEQFF
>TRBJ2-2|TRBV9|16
CASSVERTANTGELFF
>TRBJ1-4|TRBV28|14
CASSLLTGFEKLFF
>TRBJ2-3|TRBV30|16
CAWSEPGLASTDTQYF
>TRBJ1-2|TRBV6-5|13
CASSYSAVYGYTF
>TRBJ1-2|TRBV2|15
CASSPTSGTDYGYTF
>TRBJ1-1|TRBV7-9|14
CASSFSGGGTEAFF
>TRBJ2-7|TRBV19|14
CASSIGRRTYEQYF
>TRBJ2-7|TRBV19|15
CASSINIGQPSEQYF
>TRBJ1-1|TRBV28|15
CASSPQRPVNTEAFF
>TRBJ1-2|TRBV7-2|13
CASSLVSSYGYTF
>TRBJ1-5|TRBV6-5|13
CASSYTGGQPQHF
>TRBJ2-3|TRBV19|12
CASSPQGPTQYF
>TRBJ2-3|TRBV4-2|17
CASSQLSQKGITDTQYF
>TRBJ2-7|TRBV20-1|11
CSAPIRGPTYF
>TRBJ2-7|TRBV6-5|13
CASSRRQDYEQYF
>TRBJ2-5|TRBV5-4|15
CASSGRQDGKETQYF